Following are 9 T cell receptor beta chains from one sample sequenced in a study of blood T cells in healthy people across ages. Sample-barcoded 5' priming and a J-beta primer mix drove a second PCR of roughly 7 to 11 cycles. Via MiXCR, TCRdb re-called the 5' RACE reads, giving one row per CDR3 protein. The sample consists of about 900,000 distinct CDR3 sequences, 60% to 80% of them appearing once. The source material was blood. These receptors originate from a man under 40 in good health.

This clonotype is a singleton in its sample. This sequence joins TRBV5-6 and TRBJ1-5; TRBD1 agrees at 10 bases. The V and J ends lost 1 base and 6 bases, in that order; junction bases with no gene match: 7. CDR1 and CDR2 (germline): SGHDT, YYEEEE. CDR3 length: 16 amino acids. CDR3 DNA sequence: TGTGCCAGCAGCTTGATGGGACAGGGGAGTACTCAGCCCCAGCATTTT. Its translation: CASSLMGQGSTQPQHF.

The rearrangement joins TRBV6-5 to TRBJ2-3; TRBD1 agrees at 8 bases. Germline values: CDR1 MNHEY, CDR2 SVGAGI. The CDR3 is 16 amino acids. Trimming took 2 bases from V and 4 from J; bases not matched to a gene: 8. The CDR3 region has the DNA TGTGCCAGCAGTTACACCTCAGGGGGCGACGCAGATACGCAGTATTTT. This codes for CASSYTSGGDADTQYF.

The chain links TRBV29-1 to TRBJ2-1; D may be TRBD2 (7 bases). This CDR3 spans 14 amino acids. The germline V gene encodes CDR1 SQVTM and CDR2 ANQGSEA. Trimming took 5 bases from V and 7 from J, leaving 18 bases between them. The CDR3 DNA reads TGCAGCGTTCGTATTGGGGGGGCGAGGAATGAGCAGTTCTTC. Protein product: CSVRIGGARNEQFF.

This chain links TRBV4-3 with TRBJ2-7; D is unresolved. CDR1 is LGHNA and CDR2 is YSLEER in the germline V gene. This CDR3 comprises 14 residues. Trimming took 4 bases from V and 2 from J, leaving 12 bases between them. The CDR3 DNA reads TGCGCCAGCAGCCTCAGATCAGGTCCCTACGAGCAGTACTTC. Residues: CASSLRSGPYEQYF.

This chain joins TRBV20-1 and TRBJ1-2, with D perhaps TRBD1 (5 bases). Germline assignment: CDR1 DFQATT and CDR2 SNEGSKA (reference sequence). The CDR3 runs to 13 residues. Trimming stripped 3 bases from V and 4 bases from J, with 12 bases between. For the CDR3, the DNA is TGCAGTGCTAGTGGGGGGGAGGCCTATGGCTACACCTTC. Amino acids: CSASGGEAYGYTF.

Remarks on this clonotype: This may stem from a read error, because a much larger clone lies one nucleotide away. The V gene is TRBV2, the J gene TRBJ2-2; D is unresolved. The CDR3 sequence is 15 residues long. From germline, CDR1 is SNHLY and CDR2 FYNNEI. V lost 4 bases, J lost 1 base, and 10 bases lay in between. Here the CDR3 reads CASSVGRGNTGELFF. The DNA for the CDR3 is TGTGCCAGCAGTGTTGGGCGAGGGAACACCGGGGAGCTGTTTTTT. The entire variable domain, with the rest obtained from reference TRBV2 and TRBJ2-2, is as follows: EPEVTQTPSHQVTQMGQEVILRCVPISNHLYFYWYRQILGQKVEFLVSFYNNEISEKSEIFDDQFSVERPDGSNFTLKIRSTKLEDSAMYFCASSVGRGNTGELFFGEGSRLTVL.

This chain links TRBV18 with TRBJ2-7; 8 nucleotides line up with TRBD1. The J call may be faulty, since TRBJ2-5 better matches the DNA end. The CDR3 sequence is 14 residues long. Looked up from germline, CDR1 is KGHSH and CDR2 is LQKENI. CDR3 nucleotides: TGTGCCAGCTCATCAAAGACAGGGGAGGAGACCCAGTACTTC. Encoded protein: CASSSKTGEETQYF.

A few counts support this clonotype. The J gene is TRBJ2-3, the V gene TRBV20-1; D is possibly TRBD1 (6 bases). With 7 bases removed from V and 2 bases from J, the gap between germline ends came to 22 bases. Germline V gene data show CDR1 as DFQATT and CDR2 as SNEGSKA (reference sequence). The CDR3 length is 16 residues. The CDR3 here is CSGTKSARGLTDTQYF. CDR3 coding DNA: TGCAGTGGAACCAAAAGCGCCAGGGGCCTCACAGATACGCAGTATTTT.

V is TRBV5-1 and J is TRBJ2-1; 10 bases match TRBD2. Germline V gene sequence: CDR1 SGHRS, CDR2 YFSETQ. V was clipped by 1 base and J by 7 bases; unmatched bases: 8. This CDR3 comprises 16 residues. The CDR3 sequence is CASSLLSGGAQNEQFF. The CDR3 nucleotides are TGCGCCAGCAGCTTGCTAAGCGGGGGGGCACAGAATGAGCAGTTCTTC.